Listed here are 28 T cell receptor beta chains from one sample, sequenced in a study of T cells in Graves' hyperthyroidism and ophthalmopathy. There were TCR beta CDR3 regions amplified from RNA transcripts. HTBI primers were employed in a first-round RT-PCR of the TCR CDR3. TCRdb re-called the multiplex PCR reads with MiXCR, one entry per CDR3 protein. The sample has around 720,000 distinct CDR3 sequences; roughly a third are singletons. The material sequenced was blood. These receptors were obtained from a woman aged 35 to 49 with Graves' hyperthyroidism.

The gene calls are TRBV6-5 and TRBJ1-5, with TRBD1 identical over 11 bases. Germline values: CDR1 MNHEY, CDR2 SVGAGI. The ends lost 4 bases at V and 2 bases at J; junction bases unmatched: 4. This CDR3 contains 16 residues. CDR3 nucleotides: TGTGCCAGCAGTTCCGGACAGGGGGCAGGCAATCAGCCCCAGCATTTT. It translates to CASSSGQGAGNQPQHF.

The chain uses TRBV7-9 and TRBJ1-4; D is perhaps TRBD1 (5 bases). Germline assignment: CDR1 SEHNR and CDR2 FQNEAQ (reference sequence). The CDR3 extends over 15 amino acids. Between the trimmed V and J ends, which lost 5 bases and 8 bases, there was a span of 18 bases. The CDR3 nucleotides read TGTGCCAGCAGCACTAAGGTGGCAGGGCGAGAAAAACTGTTTTTT. Translation gives CASSTKVAGREKLFF. The whole variable domain, filled in from reference TRBV7-9 and TRBJ1-4, reads DTGVSQNPRHKITKRGQNVTFRCDPISEHNRLYWYRQTLGQGPEFLTYFQNEAQLEKSRLLSDRFSAERPKGSFSTLEIQRTEQGDSAMYLCASSTKVAGREKLFFGSGTQLSVL.

This clonotype occurred many times. This chain joins TRBV5-5 and TRBJ1-1; tentative D call: TRBD1 (5 bases). Germline CDR1 and CDR2: SGHKS and YYEKEE (reference sequence). The V and J ends lost 2 bases and 7 bases respectively, with 9 bases between them. The CDR3 has 12 residues. CDR3 amino acids: CASSFQGSEAFF. The DNA for the CDR3 is TGTGCCAGCAGCTTTCAGGGAAGTGAAGCTTTCTTT.

This clonotype was seen a handful of times. The CDR3: CASSRSGGWGTEAFF. In nucleotides, the CDR3 is TGTGCCAGCAGTCGTTCAGGGGGCTGGGGCACTGAAGCTTTCTTT. The chain recombines TRBV3-1 with TRBJ1-1; TRBD1 matches 8 bases. This CDR3 contains 15 residues. Trimming took 6 bases from V and 4 from J; bases not matched to a gene: 10. Germline CDR1 is LGHDT and CDR2 is YNNKEL (reference sequence).

The chain links TRBV7-9 to TRBJ1-2, with D possibly being TRBD1 (5 bases). V shed 0 bases and J shed 3 bases, with 11 bases lying between them. The CDR3 is made up of 15 amino acids. Looked up from germline, CDR1 is SEHNR and CDR2 is FQNEAQ (reference sequence). CDR3 nucleotides: TGTGCCAGCAGCTTAGCGGCGACAGAATACTATGGCTACACCTTC. Protein sequence: CASSLAATEYYGYTF.

The V and J genes are TRBV12-3 or TRBV12-4 and TRBJ1-2; D unresolved. V was clipped by 2 bases and J by 8 bases, with 12 bases between them. The CDR3 length is 13 residues. DNA for the CDR3: TGTGCCAGCAGTTTATCTCGGGGAACGGGCTACACCTTC. Translated: CASSLSRGTGYTF.

In its sample, this clonotype was seen once. The chain joins TRBV12-3 or TRBV12-4 to TRBJ1-1; TRBD1 matches 8 bases. This CDR3 has 12 amino acids. Trimming cost V 3 bases and J 10 bases; bases outside gene matches: 4. The CDR3 sequence is CASSFPGQVAFF. Written as DNA, the CDR3 is TGTGCCAGCAGTTTCCCGGGACAGGTAGCTTTCTTT.

A word on this clonotype: A read error may be the cause here, since a much bigger clone is one base away. The chain employs TRBV19 and TRBJ1-5; D is ambiguous. The germline V gene has CDR1 LNHDA and CDR2 SQIVND (reference sequence). The CDR3 runs 15 residues. V shed 5 bases and J shed 0 bases, with 11 bases lying between them. The CDR3 DNA reads as TGTGCCAGTAGTCCCCCTTGGGATAGCAATCAGCCCCAGCATTTT. It is translated as CASSPPWDSNQPQHF.

This rearrangement joins TRBV5-1 to TRBJ1-1; D ambiguous. Between the trimmed V and J ends, which lost 0 bases and 6 bases, there was a span of 9 bases. The V gene's germline CDR1 is SGHRS and CDR2 YFSETQ. CDR3 length: 13 residues. The DNA for the CDR3 is TGCGCCAGCAGCTTGGAATACCCGTCTGAAGCTTTCTTT. Its protein product is CASSLEYPSEAFF.

Of note for this clonotype: At one boundary the junction diverges from the germline segment, which might be a read error. V and J are TRBV7-3 and TRBJ1-1, with D possibly being TRBD1 (6 bases). The germline gives CDR1 SGHTA, CDR2 FQGTGA. The CDR3 length is 17 residues. CDR3 protein: CASSQGGLGLMNTEAFF. Here the CDR3 DNA reads TGCGCCAGCAGCCAAGGGGGGCTGGGACTGATGAACACTGAAGCTTTCTTT. Combining the CDR3 with reference TRBV7-3 and TRBJ1-1 gives the whole variable domain GAGVSQTPSNKVTEKGKYVELRCDPISGHTALYWYRQSLGQGPEFLIYFQGTGAADDSGLPNDRFFAVRPEGSVSTLKIQRTERGDSAVYLCASSQGGLGLMNTEAFFGQGTRLTVV.

In this sample, this clonotype turned up many times. V usage is TRBV19 and J usage is TRBJ1-1; the D gene is possibly TRBD1 (5 bases). This CDR3 has 14 amino acids. Trimming stripped 3 bases from V and 6 bases from J, with 14 bases between. Germline V gene sequence: CDR1 LNHDA, CDR2 SQIVND (reference sequence). CDR3 protein: CASSITPGGPEAFF. The CDR3 nucleotides read TGTGCCAGTAGTATCACGCCCGGGGGTCCTGAAGCTTTCTTT.

In its sample, this clonotype was seen a few times. The V call is TRBV5-4, the J call TRBJ2-7, with D tentatively TRBD2 (6 bases). CDR3 length: 15 residues. Trimming removed 4 bases from V and 7 bases from J, with 21 bases in between. In germline, CDR1 is SGHNT, CDR2 YYREEE (reference sequence). CDR3 loop: CASSDGGTYDGEQYF. The DNA for the CDR3 is TGTGCCAGCAGCGATGGGGGGACCTACGATGGAGAGCAGTACTTC.

This clonotype was picked up a small number of times. The gene calls are TRBV10-2 and TRBJ2-7; 16 bases line up with TRBD2. CDR1 and CDR2 from the germline V gene are WSHSY and SAAADI. The CDR3 is made up of 17 amino acids. The V and J ends lost 7 bases and 4 bases, in that order; junction bases with no gene match: 10. CDR3 nucleotide sequence: TGCGCCAGCAAAGGGACTAGCGGGGGGGCTCATACTTACGAGCAGTACTTC. Translated, it gives CASKGTSGGAHTYEQYF.

This sequence joins TRBV24-1 and TRBJ2-7; D tentatively fits TRBD1 or TRBD2 (5 bases each). This CDR3 spans 12 amino acids. Germline V CDR1 and CDR2: KGHDR, SFDVKD. V dropped 4 bases and J dropped 6 bases, with 9 bases sitting between them. CDR3 sequence reads: CATSERDAEQYF. The CDR3 bases are TGTGCCACCAGTGAAAGGGACGCCGAGCAGTACTTC.

This clonotype has just a few counts. The V and J genes are TRBV24-1 and TRBJ2-7; TRBD1 matches at 9 bases. V lost 1 base, J lost 1 base, and 4 bases stayed unmatched. Per the germline V gene, CDR1 is KGHDR and CDR2 is SFDVKD. The CDR3 consists of 16 residues. CDR3 residues: CATSDLGTGTSYEQYF. The DNA for the CDR3 is TGTGCCACCAGTGATTTAGGGACAGGGACATCCTACGAGCAGTACTTC.

The genes are TRBV24-1 and TRBJ2-5; TRBD1 aligns across 9 bases. The junction had 9 bases not matched to a gene; V was cut back by 3 bases and J by 5 bases. The length of the CDR3 is 16 residues. The germline V gene encodes CDR1 KGHDR and CDR2 SFDVKD. The CDR3 DNA reads TGTGCCACCAGTGATCCACAGGGGGCGAGGTGGGAGACCCAGTACTTC. It yields the protein CATSDPQGARWETQYF.

As to this clonotype: The junction departs from germline at one end; a sequencing error may be responsible. The chain links TRBV10-3 to TRBJ2-7; 9 bases fit TRBD1. From germline, CDR1 is ENHRY and CDR2 SYGVKD. CDR3 length: 14 amino acids. This CDR3 is CASSFGTGTSEQYF. CDR3 coding DNA: TGTGCCAGCAGTTTCGGGACAGGGACCTCTGAGCAGTACTTC.

This clonotype was found many times. The J gene is TRBJ1-1, the V gene TRBV7-9; D remains ambiguous. Trimming took 5 bases from V and 11 from J, leaving 18 bases between them. This CDR3 contains 13 residues. Per the germline V gene, CDR1 is SEHNR and CDR2 is FQNEAQ (reference sequence). The CDR3: CASSPARGLVAFF. DNA of the CDR3: TGTGCCAGCAGCCCGGCCAGAGGATTGGTCGCTTTCTTT.

This clonotype was picked up many times. The rearrangement uses TRBV7-9 and TRBJ2-5, with D possibly matching TRBD2 (5 bases). The CDR3 totals 13 residues. The ends were cut back, 5 bases at V and 5 bases at J, with 12 bases in the middle. Germline CDR1 SEHNR, CDR2 FQNEAQ (reference sequence). CDR3 region: CASSVLEMETQYF. CDR3 DNA: TGTGCCAGCAGCGTACTAGAGATGGAGACCCAGTACTTC.

Only one count was recorded for this clonotype. The chain links TRBV7-9 to TRBJ1-5; a possible D gene is TRBD1 (6 bases). Per germline, CDR1 SEHNR and CDR2 FQNEAQ (reference sequence). Trimming stripped 3 bases from V and 13 bases from J, with 13 bases between. This CDR3 region has 12 residues. The CDR3 DNA reads as TGTGCCAGCAGCTTTGGCGGGGGGGCACAGCATTTT. Translated: CASSFGGGAQHF.

This clonotype has a count of ten or more. The chain links TRBV10-1 to TRBJ1-1; unclear D gene. CDR3 length equals 13 residues. Germline CDR1 and CDR2: WNHNN and SYGVQD (reference sequence). Trimming removed 3 bases at V and 4 bases at J, with 9 bases between. In nucleotides, the CDR3 is TGCGCCAGCAGTGATTTGAGTAGCACTGAAGCTTTCTTT. Translated: CASSDLSSTEAFF.

This clonotype has a single count. The rearrangement uses TRBV6-1 and TRBJ1-2; the match to TRBD1 covers 7 bases. The trim removed 8 bases at V and 8 bases at J, leaving 8 bases unmatched. This CDR3 contains 12 residues. From germline, CDR1 is MNHNS and CDR2 SASEGT. The CDR3 spells CASQINRGGYTF. In DNA, the CDR3 is TGTGCCAGCCAGATTAACAGGGGAGGCTACACCTTC.

The chain links TRBV19 to TRBJ1-5; no firm D call. Germline CDR1 reads LNHDA; CDR2 reads SQIVND (reference sequence). Trimming left V 9 bases short and J 5 bases short, with 17 bases between. The CDR3 consists of 14 residues. For the CDR3, the DNA is TGTGCCAGCAGTCAAACCCCCTTTCATCAGCCCCAGCATTTT. It specifies CASSQTPFHQPQHF.

This chain connects TRBV4-3 to TRBJ1-2; D uncertain. The germline CDR1 and CDR2 sequences are LGHNA and YSLEER. V shed 0 bases and J shed 2 bases, with 16 bases lying between them. The CDR3 is made up of 17 amino acids. The CDR3 here is CASSQDESAGLNYGYTF. CDR3 coding DNA: TGCGCCAGCAGCCAAGATGAATCGGCCGGCCTCAACTATGGCTACACCTTC.

A note on this clonotype: A much larger clone is a single base away; this may be a read error. This chain joins TRBV2 and TRBJ1-3, with D possibly being TRBD1 (6 bases). From germline, CDR1 is SNHLY and CDR2 FYNNEI. This CDR3 spans 15 amino acids. CDR3 nucleotide sequence: TGTGCCAGCAGACCCGGCGGGGGCTCTGGAAGCACCATATATTTT. Encoded protein: CASRPGGGSGSTIYF.

The chain is built from TRBV20-1 and TRBJ2-2; D gene ambiguous. CDR1 and CDR2 (germline): DFQATT, SNEGSKA (reference sequence). CDR3 length: 14 residues. V was cut by 4 bases and J by 4 bases, with 13 bases left in between. The CDR3, as DNA: TGCAGTGCTAATTCTGTGGCCGGCACCGGGGAGCTGTTTTTT. It is translated as CSANSVAGTGELFF.

V is TRBV6-2 or TRBV6-3 and J is TRBJ1-1, with D hard to call. The V and J ends lost 10 bases and 1 base respectively, with 19 bases between them. Germline V lookup: CDR1 MNHEY, CDR2 SVGEGT. The CDR3 has 15 amino acids. DNA for the CDR3: TGTGCCACCTCTCCCGGGGAGGTCGGGAACACTGAAGCTTTCTTT. It is translated as CATSPGEVGNTEAFF.

The chain carries TRBV12-3 or TRBV12-4 and TRBJ1-5; D not resolved. The CDR3 has 13 amino acids. Trimming took 8 bases from V and 0 from J, leaving 8 bases between them. The CDR3 DNA reads as TGTGCCAGCGCTCCCAATAGCAATCAGCCCCAGCATTTT. Protein: CASAPNSNQPQHF.